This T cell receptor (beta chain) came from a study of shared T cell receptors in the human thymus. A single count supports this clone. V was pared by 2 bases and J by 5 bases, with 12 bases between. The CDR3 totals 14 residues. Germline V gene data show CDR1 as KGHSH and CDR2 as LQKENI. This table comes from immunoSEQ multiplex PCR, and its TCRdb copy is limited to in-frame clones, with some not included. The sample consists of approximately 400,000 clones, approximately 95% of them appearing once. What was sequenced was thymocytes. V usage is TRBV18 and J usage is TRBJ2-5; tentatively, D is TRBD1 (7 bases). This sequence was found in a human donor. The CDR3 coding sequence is TGTGCCAGCTCACCATCAGGGGGGTCTGAGACCCAGTACTTC. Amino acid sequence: CASSPSGGSETQYF.